One sample yielded the 23 T cell receptor beta chains listed below, sequenced in a study of sequential checkpoint blockade in melanoma. Treatment here: randomized to nivolumab then ipilimumab (arm A) or the reverse (arm B). The table came from immunoSEQ multiplex PCR; TCRdb's copy has only in-frame clones and leaves some out. Altogether more than 15,000 clones are present, under 85% being singletons, with the ten largest covering 35% to 40%. Source: CD8+ T cells sorted from blood (inferred from file names), taken from a patient given nivolumab and ipilimumab in sequence. Every receptor here comes from a human donor with melanoma.

In this sample, this clone turned up once. This CDR3 is CASSLGQGALNTEAFF. CDR3 DNA sequence: TGCGCCAGCAGTTTGGGACAGGGGGCCCTGAACACTGAAGCTTTCTTT. The rearrangement uses TRBV10-1 and TRBJ1-1, with 12 bases that match TRBD1. Trimming cost V 5 bases and J 0 bases; bases outside gene matches: 4. There are 16 residues in the CDR3. Germline CDR1 reads WNHNN; CDR2 reads SYGVQD (reference sequence).

The chain joins TRBV6-5 to TRBJ1-1; D may be TRBD1 (5 bases). The CDR3 length is 15 residues. Germline assignment: CDR1 MNHEY and CDR2 SVGAGI. The V end was cut by 4 bases, the J end by 1 base, with 13 bases between. The CDR3 region is CASSSPGLTNTEAFF. For the CDR3, the DNA is TGTGCCAGCAGTTCCCCGGGACTGACGAACACTGAAGCTTTCTTT.

The V call is TRBV11-2, the J call TRBJ1-4, with 7 bases fitting TRBD1. Unmatched junction bases numbered 6, after V lost 0 bases and J lost 8 bases. The V gene's germline CDR1 is SGHAT and CDR2 FQNNGV. This CDR3 spans 15 amino acids. The CDR3 sequence is CASSLEPGGNEKLFF. The CDR3 nucleotides read TGTGCCAGCAGCTTAGAACCAGGGGGTAACGAAAAACTGTTTTTT.

V and J are TRBV27 and TRBJ1-1; perhaps TRBD1 as D (5 bases). The CDR3 spans 14 residues. Germline CDR1 is MNHEY and CDR2 is SMNVEV (reference sequence). V was trimmed by 2 bases and J by 1 base, leaving 8 bases between them. The CDR3, as DNA: TGTGCCAGCAGTTTAACAACAGGGAACACTGAAGCTTTCTTT. Translated, it gives CASSLTTGNTEAFF.

This chain links TRBV30 with TRBJ1-1; D unresolved. In germline, CDR1 is GTSNPN, CDR2 SVGIG (reference sequence). CDR3 size: 12 residues. The V gene lost 1 base and the J gene lost 2 bases, with 5 bases spanning the gap. The CDR3 nucleotides are TGTGCCTGGAGTGATCTAAACACTGAAGCTTTCTTT. Its protein product is CAWSDLNTEAFF.

The chain links TRBV5-6 to TRBJ1-1; D is unclear. V was clipped by 3 bases and J by 2 bases, with 8 bases between them. CDR3 length: 13 residues. Germline V gene sequence: CDR1 SGHDT, CDR2 YYEEEE. The CDR3 nucleotides read TGTGCCAGCAGCTCTGGGCACAACACTGAAGCTTTCTTT. Translating gives CASSSGHNTEAFF. The full variable domain, completed using reference TRBV5-6 and TRBJ1-1, is DAGVTQSPTHLIKTRGQQVTLRCSPKSGHDTVSWYQQALGQGPQFIFQYYEEEERQRGNFPDRFSGHQFPNYSSELNVNALLLGDSALYLCASSSGHNTEAFFGQGTRLTVV.

This clone appeared a single time. The rearrangement uses TRBV6-6 and TRBJ1-5; tentatively, D is TRBD1 (6 bases). Trimming took 10 bases from V and 0 from J, leaving 19 bases between them. This CDR3 spans 16 amino acids. Germline V gives CDR1 MNHNY, CDR2 SVGAGI (reference sequence). The CDR3 region has the DNA TGTGCCACCGGCCCCTTATCAGGGGATAGCAATCAGCCCCAGCATTTT. Amino acid sequence: CATGPLSGDSNQPQHF.

This clone was observed a few times. The V gene is TRBV4-1, the J gene TRBJ1-1; 8 bases align to TRBD1. This CDR3 contains 15 residues. V lost 5 bases to trimming and J lost 4 bases; unmatched junction nucleotides: 9. Germline values: CDR1 MGHRA, CDR2 YSYEKL. The CDR3: CASSYSQGGGTEAFF. As DNA, the CDR3 is TGCGCCAGCAGCTATTCACAGGGGGGAGGCACTGAAGCTTTCTTT.

This chain uses TRBV6-5 with TRBJ2-7, with 7 bases lining up with TRBD2. Germline V gives CDR1 MNHEY, CDR2 SVGAGI. V lost 0 bases, J lost 2 bases, and 4 bases stayed unmatched. The CDR3 sequence is 15 residues long. Here the CDR3 DNA reads TGTGCCAGCAGTTACTCCGGGGGAGGGCCCTACGAGCAGTACTTC. Its protein product is CASSYSGGGPYEQYF.

Only a few counts were recorded for this clone. The V call is TRBV2, the J call TRBJ1-1; D gene ambiguous. CDR1 and CDR2 from the germline V gene are SNHLY and FYNNEI. The length of the CDR3 is 16 residues. Trimming stripped 1 base from V and 1 base from J, with 13 bases between. DNA of the CDR3: TGTGCCAGCAGTGAAGGGCGGGTCTCGAAGAACACTGAAGCTTTCTTT. This sequence encodes CASSEGRVSKNTEAFF. The whole variable domain, remainder taken from reference TRBV2 and TRBJ1-1, is EPEVTQTPSHQVTQMGQEVILRCVPISNHLYFYWYRQILGQKVEFLVSFYNNEISEKSEIFDDQFSVERPDGSNFTLKIRSTKLEDSAMYFCASSEGRVSKNTEAFFGQGTRLTVV.

The chain couples TRBV7-6 to TRBJ1-1, with a possible D match to TRBD1 (5 bases). Germline values: CDR1 SGHVS, CDR2 FNYEAQ. The CDR3 spans 12 residues. The V end was cut by 5 bases, the J end by 3 bases, with 7 bases between. The CDR3 spells CASSTGDTEAFF. Written as DNA, the CDR3 is TGTGCCAGCAGCACAGGAGACACTGAAGCTTTCTTT.

The chain uses TRBV5-4 and TRBJ2-7, with D perhaps matching TRBD1 (8 bases). V lost 0 bases and J lost 4, with 17 bases in between. Germline CDR1 SGHNT, CDR2 YYREEE (reference sequence). The CDR3 runs to 16 residues. CDR3 amino acids: CASSLGAGQGGYEQYF. Here the CDR3 DNA reads TGTGCCAGCAGCTTGGGGGCAGGACAGGGAGGGTACGAGCAGTACTTC.

This clone showed up just once. This chain connects TRBV5-1 to TRBJ2-7; a weak D match, TRBD1 (10 bases). The ends were cut back, 4 bases at V and 0 bases at J, with 17 bases in the middle. The length of the CDR3 is 16 residues. The germline V gene encodes CDR1 SGHRS and CDR2 YFSETQ. CDR3 nucleotides: TGCGCCAGCAGCGCGGGGGGGACAGGGGCCTCCTACGAGCAGTACTTC. Amino acid sequence: CASSAGGTGASYEQYF.

The gene calls are TRBV27 and TRBJ1-2; 7 bases are a match to TRBD1. Germline CDR1 and CDR2: MNHEY and SMNVEV (reference sequence). The V segment lost 2 bases and the J segment 4 bases; nucleotides outside the gene matches: 1. The CDR3 runs to 13 residues. CDR3 protein: CASSLQGGYGYTF. The CDR3 DNA reads as TGTGCCAGCAGTTTACAGGGGGGCTATGGCTACACCTTC.

V is TRBV29-1 and J is TRBJ1-3; 8 bases match TRBD1. The germline V gene encodes CDR1 SQVTM and CDR2 ANQGSEA. The trim removed 6 bases at V and 9 bases at J, leaving 10 bases unmatched. The CDR3 is made up of 13 amino acids. The CDR3 here is CSVDGTGTGTIYF. The CDR3, as DNA: TGCAGCGTCGACGGAACCGGGACAGGCACCATATATTTT.

This rearrangement joins TRBV7-9 to TRBJ2-7, with D possibly being TRBD2 (5 bases). The CDR3 runs 17 residues. CDR1 SEHNR and CDR2 FQNEAQ come from the germline V gene (reference sequence). The germline V and J ends were trimmed by 0 bases and 4 bases, with 19 bases remaining between them. CDR3 in DNA: TGTGCCAGCAGCTTAGCCCCCGGGATCCCCGCGTCTTACGAGCAGTACTTC. Translated: CASSLAPGIPASYEQYF.

The chain couples TRBV10-3 to TRBJ2-7; 13 bases align to TRBD2. Germline V lookup: CDR1 ENHRY, CDR2 SYGVKD. This CDR3 contains 18 residues. Unmatched junction bases numbered 6, after V lost 0 bases and J lost 1 base. The DNA for the CDR3 is TGTGCCATCAGTGAGTCGGGACTAGCGGGGTGGGGATCCTACGAGCAGTACTTC. It specifies CAISESGLAGWGSYEQYF.

This chain connects TRBV19 to TRBJ2-7; TRBD1 is a possible D gene (5 bases). Trimming took 6 bases from V and 0 from J, leaving 15 bases between them. The length of the CDR3 is 15 residues. Per germline, CDR1 LNHDA and CDR2 SQIVND (reference sequence). This CDR3 is CASSPGQESSYEQYF. The CDR3, as DNA: TGTGCCAGTAGCCCTGGACAAGAGAGCTCCTACGAGCAGTACTTC.

The rearrangement links TRBV9 to TRBJ1-1, with D uncertain. The CDR3 is made up of 12 amino acids. CDR1 and CDR2 from the germline V gene are SGDLS and YYNGEE. Deletions cut 3 bases from V and 4 bases from J, with 7 bases between. The DNA for the CDR3 is TGTGCCAGCAGCGCAGAGGGCACTGAAGCTTTCTTT. Protein: CASSAEGTEAFF.

The chain is built from TRBV27 and TRBJ1-1; D not resolved. Germline CDR1 is MNHEY and CDR2 is SMNVEV (reference sequence). V was clipped by 5 bases and J by 0 bases, with 7 bases between them. The CDR3 length is 13 residues. The CDR3 loop reads CASSTNMNTEAFF. CDR3 bases: TGTGCCAGCAGTACCAACATGAACACTGAAGCTTTCTTT.

The chain has TRBV5-4 and TRBJ2-1, with D perhaps TRBD2 (5 bases). The V end lost 5 bases, the J end lost 3 bases, and 12 bases lay between the germline ends. The germline gives CDR1 SGHNT, CDR2 YYREEE (reference sequence). This CDR3 has 14 residues. For the CDR3, the DNA is TGTGCCAGCAGGCTTGACGGGGACTACAATGAGCAGTTCTTC. Amino acid sequence: CASRLDGDYNEQFF.

The genes are TRBV10-2 and TRBJ2-7, with 11 bases that match TRBD2. This CDR3 comprises 14 residues. The germline V gene has CDR1 WSHSY and CDR2 SAAADI. V was clipped by 6 bases and J by 3 bases; unmatched bases: 4. The CDR3 spells CASSSLAGVYEQYF. CDR3 bases: TGCGCCAGCAGCTCACTAGCGGGAGTCTACGAGCAGTACTTC.

V gene TRBV30 combines with J gene TRBJ1-1; unclear D gene. CDR1 is GTSNPN, CDR2 SVGIG, per germline (reference sequence). This CDR3 has 13 residues. The V and J ends lost 0 bases and 5 bases respectively, with 10 bases between them. The CDR3 protein is CAWSVGGRTEAFF. The CDR3 bases are TGTGCCTGGAGTGTCGGAGGTCGAACTGAAGCTTTCTTT.